This T cell receptor beta chain was obtained from a study of Tregs in tolerant kidney transplant recipients. Study in general: CD4+CD25+CD127- cells came from roughly three-day belatacept mixed lymphocyte reactions, some with roughly 5-day graft donor restimulation.

Per the germline V gene, CDR1 is SGHTS and CDR2 is YDEGEE. The CDR3 sequence is 14 residues long. Germline trimming cut 4 bases from V and 9 bases from J; bases unmatched to any gene: 10. Assay: immunoSEQ multiplex PCR; the TCRdb copy retains only in-frame clones and omits some. The sample lists 9,500 to 12,000 clones, around 91% seen once, with about 5.8% in the top ten. Remarks on this clone: Its specificity is unknown.

The V call is TRBV5-8, the J call TRBJ2-3; 8 bases are shared with TRBD2. The source is a human patient who received a combined kidney and bone marrow transplant. The specimen comprised Tregs from blood cultured with allogeneic cells, sampled before the transplant. The CDR3 region is CASSLFAGGVTQYF. The DNA of the CDR3 is TGTGCCAGCAGCCTTTTTGCGGGAGGAGTCACGCAGTATTTT.